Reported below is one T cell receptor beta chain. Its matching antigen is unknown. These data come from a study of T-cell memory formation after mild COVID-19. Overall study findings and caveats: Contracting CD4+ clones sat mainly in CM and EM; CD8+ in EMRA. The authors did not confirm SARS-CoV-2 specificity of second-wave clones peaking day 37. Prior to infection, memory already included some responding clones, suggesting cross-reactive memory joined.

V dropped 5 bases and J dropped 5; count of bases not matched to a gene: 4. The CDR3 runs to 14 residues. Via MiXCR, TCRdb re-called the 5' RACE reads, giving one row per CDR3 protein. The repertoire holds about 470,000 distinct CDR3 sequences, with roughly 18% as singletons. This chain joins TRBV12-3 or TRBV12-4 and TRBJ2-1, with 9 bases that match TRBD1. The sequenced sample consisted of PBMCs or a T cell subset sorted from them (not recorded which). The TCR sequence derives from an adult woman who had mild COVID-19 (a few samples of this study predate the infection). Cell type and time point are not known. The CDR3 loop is CASSKTGGNNEQFF. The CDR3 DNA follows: TGTGCCAGCAGTAAGACAGGGGGAAACAATGAGCAGTTCTTC.